Listed here is a single T cell receptor (beta chain). Its antigen is unknown. These data originate in a study of T cell clonotyping in hematopoietic cell transplantation. The table came from immunoSEQ multiplex PCR; TCRdb's copy has only in-frame clones and leaves some out. The table includes about 16,000 clones, approximately 87% detected once. Study-wide results and limits: At the given depth, recipient repertoires were over 95% de novo clonotypes. Recipient TCR diversity dropped after transplant; expanded clonotypes rose from day 30 to 180.

V shed 6 bases, J shed 7 bases, and the junction held 5 bases outside the gene matches. CDR1 MDHEN and CDR2 SYDVKM come from the germline V gene. The CDR3 covers 12 residues. The rearrangement uses TRBV28 and TRBJ1-1; TRBD1 matches at 7 bases. This clonotype was obtained from a man over 45 in good health. Some clones in this sample may be carry-over from other donors' samples. Sample: peripheral blood mononuclear cells. CDR3 protein: CASSRDRVEAFF. The CDR3 DNA reads TGTGCCAGCAGCCGTGACAGGGTTGAAGCTTTCTTT.